At least ten counts were recorded for the clone carrying this T cell receptor (beta chain). Its antigen is not identified. TCR beta VDJ and CDR3 profiling used genomic DNA as template. TCRdb re-called the reads through MiXCR, storing one row per CDR3 protein. The sample contains under 250,000 distinct CDR3 sequences, 40% to 50% of which appear only once. Patients selected for sequencing had displayed CD8+CD57+ cell expansion by flow cytometry. The entry originates in a study of CD8+CD57+ T cells in acquired aplastic anemia. The ends were cut back, 4 bases at V and 2 bases at J, with 13 bases in the middle. This CDR3 region has 14 residues. Germline-derived CDR1 and CDR2 are SGHDT and YYEEEE. Whole-study findings and limits: CD8+ Simpson's diversity did not differ significantly between patients and controls.

This sequence originates from a human donor with aplastic anemia. J is TRBJ2-7 and V is TRBV5-6; maybe TRBD1 (6 bases). Specimen: sorted CD4+, CD8+, or CD8+CD57+ T cells (not recorded which) from PBMCs. Here the CDR3 reads CASSRTVITYEQYF. DNA of the CDR3: TGTGCCAGCAGCCGGACAGTTATAACCTACGAGCAGTACTTC.